Shown below are 16 T cell receptor beta chains from a single sample sequenced in a study of CD8 T cells in Susac syndrome. After extraction with the RNeasy kit, 0.5 to 1 ug of the RNA was reverse transcribed using random hexamers. From the immunoSEQ multiplex PCR reads, TCRdb called clonotypes with MiXCR, one entry per CDR3 protein. The sample gives about 120,000 distinct CDR3 sequences, just under 95% of which show up once; more than 0.25% is in the top ten. Sequences were obtained from CD8+ T cells from PBMCs. The receptors shown here come from a human donor with Susac syndrome.

The V gene is TRBV27, the J gene TRBJ2-7; maybe TRBD2 (5 bases). This CDR3 contains 12 residues. V was clipped by 3 bases and J by 6 bases, with 9 bases between them. Germline V gene lookup returns CDR1 MNHEY and CDR2 SMNVEV (reference sequence). In nucleotides, the CDR3 is TGTGCCAGCAGTTTGAGCGGTGGCGAGCAGTACTTC. Its translation is CASSLSGGEQYF.

This sequence joins TRBV19 and TRBJ1-5, with a weak D call TRBD1 (5 bases). The CDR3 contains 13 residues. V was pared by 3 bases and J by 7 bases, with 10 bases between. Per the germline V gene, CDR1 is LNHDA and CDR2 is SQIVND (reference sequence). CDR3 region: CASSISGSQPQHF. CDR3 coding DNA: TGTGCCAGTAGTATTTCAGGGTCGCAGCCCCAGCATTTT.

A few counts support this clonotype. This chain joins TRBV4-2 and TRBJ2-7; TRBD1 matches at 12 bases. The V gene's germline CDR1 is LGHNA and CDR2 YNFKEQ. CDR3 size: 16 residues. V dropped 0 bases and J dropped 1; count of bases not matched to a gene: 1. Written as DNA, the CDR3 is TGTGCCAGCAGCCAAGAGGGACAGGGGGCTTCCTACGAGCAGTACTTC. Amino acid sequence: CASSQEGQGASYEQYF.

In this sample, this clonotype turned up once. The chain carries TRBV9 and TRBJ2-5; 7 bases match TRBD2. The V and J ends lost 1 base and 0 bases, in that order; junction bases with no gene match: 3. The CDR3 consists of 15 residues. The germline V gene has CDR1 SGDLS and CDR2 YYNGEE. The CDR3 DNA sequence: TGTGCCAGCAGCGTATGGGGGGGGAACCAAGAGACCCAGTACTTC. This encodes CASSVWGGNQETQYF.

The chain links TRBV14 to TRBJ2-1; D may be TRBD2 (5 bases). Per germline, CDR1 SGHDN and CDR2 FVKESK. V lost 1 base and J lost 10, with 11 bases in between. CDR3 size: 13 residues. The chain's CDR3 is CASSQVSGYEQFF. CDR3 coding DNA: TGTGCCAGCAGCCAAGTGTCGGGATACGAGCAGTTCTTC.

The J gene is TRBJ2-3, the V gene TRBV15; 12 bases are shared with TRBD2. CDR1 is LNHNV, CDR2 YYDKDF, per germline (reference sequence). This CDR3 is 18 amino acids long. V dropped 6 bases and J dropped 2; count of bases not matched to a gene: 12. CDR3 in amino acids: CATSPTRTSGAVTDTQYF. As DNA, the CDR3 is TGTGCCACCAGTCCGACTCGGACTAGCGGGGCCGTCACAGATACGCAGTATTTT.

The chain joins TRBV27 to TRBJ2-3, with D hard to call. The CDR3 totals 13 residues. Germline-derived CDR1 and CDR2 are MNHEY and SMNVEV (reference sequence). V shed 2 bases and J shed 2 bases, with 5 bases lying between them. The CDR3 is CASSLIFTDTQYF. The CDR3 DNA is TGTGCCAGCAGTTTAATATTCACAGATACGCAGTATTTT.

The rearrangement uses TRBV27 and TRBJ1-3; D is unresolved. V lost 3 bases and J lost 0, with 3 bases in between. CDR1 and CDR2 from the germline V gene are MNHEY and SMNVEV (reference sequence). CDR3 length: 13 residues. Written as DNA, the CDR3 is TGTGCCAGCAGTTTTGCCTCTGGAAACACCATATATTTT. This encodes CASSFASGNTIYF.

The J gene is TRBJ1-4, the V gene TRBV9; TRBD1 agrees at 7 bases. J lost 2 bases, V lost 7 bases, and 5 bases had no gene match. The CDR3 covers 14 residues. Germline CDR1 is SGDLS and CDR2 is YYNGEE. The CDR3 sequence is CASGMGQTNEKLFF. In DNA, the CDR3 is TGTGCCAGCGGAATGGGACAGACTAATGAAAAACTGTTTTTT.

This sequence joins TRBV30 and TRBJ1-1; 7 nucleotides align to TRBD1. The CDR3 has 10 residues. Trimming removed 3 bases from V and 12 bases from J; junction bases left unmatched: 4. Germline lookup yields CDR1 GTSNPN and CDR2 SVGIG (reference sequence). The CDR3 nucleotides are TGTGCCTGGAGCGGACAGGAACCTTTCTTT. Protein product: CAWSGQEPFF.

This sequence joins TRBV3-1 and TRBJ2-7, with no clear D. Trimming shortened V by 0 bases and J by 6 bases, and 6 bases separated the two germline ends. Germline CDR1 is LGHDT and CDR2 is YNNKEL (reference sequence). The length of the CDR3 is 12 residues. As DNA, the CDR3 is TGTGCCAGCAGCCAAGATCCGAGCGAGCAGTACTTC. Protein sequence: CASSQDPSEQYF.

The J gene is TRBJ1-1, the V gene TRBV11-2, with 7 bases fitting TRBD1. The CDR3 length is 17 residues. V shed 0 bases, J shed 3 bases, and the junction held 10 bases outside the gene matches. Germline-derived CDR1 and CDR2 are SGHAT and FQNNGV. The CDR3 sequence: CASSLEAGGFADTEAFF. In DNA, the CDR3 is TGTGCCAGCAGCTTAGAAGCAGGGGGGTTTGCGGACACTGAAGCTTTCTTT.

The chain has TRBV5-4 and TRBJ2-3; possibly TRBD1 or TRBD2 for D (6 bases each). Germline assignment: CDR1 SGHNT and CDR2 YYREEE (reference sequence). The CDR3 runs 14 residues. V dropped 2 bases and J dropped 5 bases, with 12 bases sitting between them. CDR3 in amino acids: CASSFEGGGDTQYF. CDR3 bases: TGTGCCAGCAGCTTTGAGGGGGGCGGAGATACGCAGTATTTT.

This rearrangement joins TRBV27 to TRBJ2-2; TRBD1 agrees at 8 bases. This CDR3 contains 15 residues. CDR1 is MNHEY, CDR2 SMNVEV, per germline (reference sequence). Losses at the gene ends were 5 bases for V and 4 bases for J; bases not matched to a gene: 6. As DNA, the CDR3 is TGTGCCAGCAGTCTGGGACAGGCGATCACCGGGGAGCTGTTTTTT. Protein: CASSLGQAITGELFF.

V and J are TRBV6-5 and TRBJ2-6; D unresolved. The CDR3 loop spans 16 amino acids. V was shortened by 0 bases and J by 0 bases, with 6 bases between the two germline ends. The germline gives CDR1 MNHEY, CDR2 SVGAGI. CDR3 loop: CASSYSGSSGANVLTF. CDR3 sequence (DNA): TGTGCCAGCAGTTACTCTGGATCCTCTGGGGCCAACGTCCTGACTTTC.

The V call is TRBV20-1, the J call TRBJ2-5; 8 positions agree with TRBD2. V lost 0 bases, J lost 5 bases, and 14 bases stayed unmatched. The CDR3 loop spans 17 amino acids. Germline CDR1 and CDR2: DFQATT and SNEGSKA (reference sequence). CDR3 in amino acids: CSARDRTKAGARETQYF. DNA of the CDR3: TGCAGTGCTAGAGATAGGACTAAAGCGGGGGCCCGGGAGACCCAGTACTTC.